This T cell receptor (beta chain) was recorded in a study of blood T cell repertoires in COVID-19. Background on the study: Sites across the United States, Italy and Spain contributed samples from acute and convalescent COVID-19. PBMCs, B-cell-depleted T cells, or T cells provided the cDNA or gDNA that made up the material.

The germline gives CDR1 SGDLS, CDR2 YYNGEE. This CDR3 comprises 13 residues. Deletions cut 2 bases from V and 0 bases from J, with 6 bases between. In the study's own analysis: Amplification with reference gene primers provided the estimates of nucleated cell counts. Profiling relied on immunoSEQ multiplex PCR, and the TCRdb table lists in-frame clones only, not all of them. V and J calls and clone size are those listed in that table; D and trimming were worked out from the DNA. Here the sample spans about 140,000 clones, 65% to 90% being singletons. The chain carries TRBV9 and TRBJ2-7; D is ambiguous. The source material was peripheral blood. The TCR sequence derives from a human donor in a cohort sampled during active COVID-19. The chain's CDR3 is CASSVGPSYEQYF. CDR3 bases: TGTGCCAGCAGCGTTGGCCCCTCCTACGAGCAGTACTTC.